The 32 T cell receptor beta chains given below trace back to one sample, sequenced in a study of shared clonotypes between healthy human individuals. Cells designated naive CD8 were CD45RO-negative and were positively selected for CCR7, with terminally differentiated effector memory CD45RA+ cells excluded. TCRdb's copy holds only in-frame clones and misses some; the assay was immunoSEQ multiplex PCR. The sample includes about 2.1 million clones, approximately 94% of them seen just once. The sequenced material came from naive CD8+ T cells from PBMCs. These receptors originate from a man between 18 and 35 years old in good health. Some clones in this sample may be carry-over from other donors' samples.

V is TRBV5-3 and J is TRBJ1-2, with D perhaps matching TRBD1 (5 bases). TRBV5-3 is an ORF; its function is uncertain. Deletions cut 5 bases from V and 4 bases from J, with 15 bases between. This CDR3 has 14 amino acids. The CDR3 is CARRKTVGAYGYTF. The CDR3 DNA reads TGTGCCAGAAGGAAAACGGTTGGGGCCTATGGCTACACCTTC.

The rearrangement joins TRBV7-6 to TRBJ1-1, with D perhaps TRBD1 (5 bases). The V end lost 5 bases, the J end lost 1 base, and 11 bases lay between the germline ends. CDR1 is SGHVS and CDR2 is FNYEAQ in the germline V gene. The CDR3 has 14 residues. The CDR3 reads CASSRVDTNTEAFF. CDR3 sequence (DNA): TGTGCCAGCAGCCGAGTGGACACGAACACTGAAGCTTTCTTT.

The chain employs TRBV12-5 and TRBJ2-3, with TRBD2 identical over 9 bases. In germline, CDR1 is LGHNT, CDR2 FRNRAP. The V and J ends lost 1 base and 2 bases, in that order; junction bases with no gene match: 4. This CDR3 region has 16 residues. CDR3 sequence: CASGLGLAGLTDTQYF. The CDR3 DNA is TGTGCTAGTGGTTTGGGTCTAGCGGGACTCACAGATACGCAGTATTTT.

This clone turned up a few times. The CDR3 protein is CASSQGSTASSYEQYF. The CDR3 DNA reads as TGCGCCAGCAGCCAAGGGTCCACAGCAAGCTCCTACGAGCAGTACTTC. This rearrangement joins TRBV4-1 to TRBJ2-7; D ambiguous. The CDR3 length is 16 residues. V gave up 1 base and J gave up 0 bases, with 13 bases separating them. Germline CDR1 reads MGHRA; CDR2 reads YSYEKL.

This clone was found once. This chain uses TRBV15 with TRBJ2-3, with 16 nucleotides matching TRBD2. V was pared by 5 bases and J by 2 bases, with 13 bases of the junction left unmatched. Per germline, CDR1 LNHNV and CDR2 YYDKDF (reference sequence). This CDR3 is built from 20 residues. CDR3 residues: CATSYSRLGLAGGPTDTQYF. CDR3 DNA: TGTGCCACCAGCTACAGCAGATTGGGACTAGCGGGAGGGCCCACAGATACGCAGTATTTT.

The V and J genes are TRBV4-1 and TRBJ2-1; 14 bases line up with TRBD2. CDR3 length: 20 amino acids. The V gene end was trimmed by 0 bases and the J gene end by 3 bases; junction bases not matched to a gene: 10. The germline V gene has CDR1 MGHRA and CDR2 YSYEKL. The CDR3 DNA is TGCGCCAGCAGCCAAGACCGGACTAGCGGGAGGAACCGAGGCTACAATGAGCAGTTCTTC. This translates into CASSQDRTSGRNRGYNEQFF.

The genes are TRBV19 and TRBJ2-2; a weak D match, TRBD2 (6 bases). CDR1 and CDR2 from the germline V gene are LNHDA and SQIVND (reference sequence). The CDR3 covers 19 residues. Trimming pared 3 bases from V and 0 bases from J, leaving 20 bases between. The DNA of the CDR3 is TGTGCCAGTAGTATTCTCCCATCCTGGGACTTCGCGAACACCGGGGAGCTGTTTTTT. Amino acids: CASSILPSWDFANTGELFF.

As regards this clone: This clone may be a read error of a much larger clone one base away. The V and J genes are TRBV14 and TRBJ1-1; D is unclear. Germline V gene lookup returns CDR1 SGHDN and CDR2 FVKESK. Between the trimmed V and J ends, which lost 4 bases and 1 base, there was a span of 4 bases. This CDR3 is 12 amino acids long. This CDR3 is CASSLGNTEAFF. The CDR3 region has the DNA TGTGCCAGCAGCCTGGGGAACACTGAAGCTTTCTTT.

The sample holds one count of this clone. This chain links TRBV28 with TRBJ2-7; 11 nucleotides agree with TRBD2. Unmatched junction bases numbered 7, after V lost 9 bases and J lost 3 bases. Germline-derived CDR1 and CDR2 are MDHEN and SYDVKM. The CDR3 extends over 14 amino acids. The CDR3 DNA follows: TGTGCCAGTGTCGTCACTAGCGGGAGCTACGAGCAGTACTTC. Encoded protein: CASVVTSGSYEQYF. Supplemented by reference TRBV28 and TRBJ2-7, the full variable domain reads DVKVTQSSRYLVKRTGEKVFLECVQDMDHENMFWYRQDPGLGLRLIYFSYDVKMKEKGDIPEGYSVSREKKERFSLILESASTNQTSMYLCASVVTSGSYEQYFGPGTRLTVT.

V is TRBV10-3 and J is TRBJ2-5; possible D gene TRBD1, 5 bases. CDR1 ENHRY and CDR2 SYGVKD come from the germline V gene. The V gene lost 2 bases and the J gene lost 4 bases, with 20 bases spanning the gap. The CDR3 is 17 amino acids. The CDR3 sequence is CAISEPSIDSAPETQYF. In DNA, the CDR3 is TGTGCCATCAGTGAGCCTTCGATTGACAGCGCCCCAGAGACCCAGTACTTC.

The chain carries TRBV28 and TRBJ2-3; D gene uncertain. Germline CDR1 MDHEN, CDR2 SYDVKM. Trimming stripped 8 bases from V and 1 base from J, with 13 bases between. This CDR3 is 14 amino acids long. CDR3 bases: TGTGCCAGCTGTGTTAGGAGAGGCACAGATACGCAGTATTTT. Residues: CASCVRRGTDTQYF.

This clone has only one observation. The chain is built from TRBV6-1 and TRBJ1-5; 8 nucleotides agree with TRBD1. The CDR3 spans 15 residues. In germline, CDR1 is MNHNS, CDR2 SASEGT. After removal of 7 bases from V and 0 bases from J, the junction contained 5 bases not matched to a gene. The CDR3 is CASTDRGHSNQPQHF. The CDR3 bases are TGTGCCAGCACCGACAGGGGACATAGCAATCAGCCCCAGCATTTT.

The J gene is TRBJ2-7, the V gene TRBV28; D is unresolved. CDR3 size: 13 residues. The V gene lost 4 bases and the J gene lost 3 bases, with 10 bases spanning the gap. Germline V gives CDR1 MDHEN, CDR2 SYDVKM. Here the CDR3 DNA reads TGTGCCAGCAGTTACCACCCAAGCTACGAGCAGTACTTC. This sequence encodes CASSYHPSYEQYF.

This sequence joins TRBV2 and TRBJ1-4, with TRBD1 as a possible D gene (5 bases). Trimming stripped 2 bases from V and 4 bases from J, with 11 bases between. The CDR3 has 15 residues. CDR1 and CDR2 from the germline V gene are SNHLY and FYNNEI. CDR3 sequence: CASSEIGGDNEKLFF. CDR3 sequence (DNA): TGTGCCAGCAGTGAAATAGGAGGGGATAATGAAAAACTGTTTTTT.

The V and J genes are TRBV27 and TRBJ2-1; possible D gene TRBD1, 6 bases. CDR3 length equals 13 residues. Germline lookup yields CDR1 MNHEY and CDR2 SMNVEV (reference sequence). Between the trimmed V and J ends, which lost 3 bases and 8 bases, there was a span of 11 bases. CDR3 DNA sequence: TGTGCCAGCAGTTTGGCAACAGGGTATGAGCAGTTCTTC. It specifies CASSLATGYEQFF.

About this clone: This sample also contains other DNA sequences that code for the same CDR3. The genes are TRBV5-1 and TRBJ2-7; D ambiguous. The V gene lost 0 bases and the J gene lost 4 bases, with 5 bases spanning the gap. Germline CDR1 reads SGHRS; CDR2 reads YFSETQ. The CDR3 covers 12 residues. The CDR3 region has the DNA TGCGCCAGCAGCTTGGAAGGTTACGAGCAGTACTTC. This sequence encodes CASSLEGYEQYF.

The V and J genes are TRBV29-1 and TRBJ1-2; D uncertain. The V gene's germline CDR1 is SQVTM and CDR2 ANQGSEA. The CDR3 totals 13 residues. V gave up 5 bases and J gave up 0 bases, with 10 bases separating them. The CDR3 here is CSVLVPTNYGYTF. DNA for the CDR3: TGCAGCGTTTTGGTCCCGACTAACTATGGCTACACCTTC.

For this clone: In the same sample, other DNA sequences code for this CDR3. The rearrangement links TRBV7-9 to TRBJ2-5; D gene ambiguous. The germline V gene has CDR1 SEHNR and CDR2 FQNEAQ (reference sequence). Trimming took 3 bases from V and 4 from J, leaving 3 bases between them. The CDR3 runs to 11 residues. CDR3 coding DNA: TGTGCCAGCAGCTTTCTAGAGACCCAGTACTTC. Translated: CASSFLETQYF.

This chain links TRBV6-1 with TRBJ1-2; D is unclear. This CDR3 has 15 residues. The V and J ends lost 0 bases and 4 bases respectively, with 12 bases between them. Germline-derived CDR1 and CDR2 are MNHNS and SASEGT. CDR3 residues: CASSEAHYSSYGYTF. CDR3 nucleotides: TGTGCCAGCAGTGAAGCGCACTACAGTTCCTATGGCTACACCTTC.

The J gene is TRBJ2-7, the V gene TRBV12-5; the D gene is possibly TRBD1 (5 bases). V was shortened by 6 bases and J by 4 bases, with 16 bases between the two germline ends. This CDR3 is 14 amino acids long. From germline, CDR1 is LGHNT and CDR2 FRNRAP. CDR3 loop: CASGPQGGLYEQYF. In nucleotides, the CDR3 is TGTGCTAGTGGCCCCCAGGGCGGATTGTACGAGCAGTACTTC. Combining the CDR3 with reference TRBV12-5 and TRBJ2-7 gives the whole variable domain DARVTQTPRHKVTEMGQEVTMRCQPILGHNTVFWYRQTMMQGLELLAYFRNRAPLDDSGMPKDRFSAEMPDATLATLKIQPSEPRDSAVYFCASGPQGGLYEQYFGPGTRLTVT.

The rearrangement uses TRBV4-1 and TRBJ1-5, with 7 bases that match TRBD1. The CDR3 is 15 amino acids. Germline V gene lookup returns CDR1 MGHRA and CDR2 YSYEKL. With 4 bases clipped from V and 2 bases from J, the junction kept 5 bases outside the gene matches. In nucleotides, the CDR3 is TGCGCCAGCAGCCGGCGACAGGGAGGCAATCAGCCCCAGCATTTT. Translation: CASSRRQGGNQPQHF.

The chain links TRBV7-6 to TRBJ1-1; D call uncertain. CDR1 SGHVS and CDR2 FNYEAQ come from the germline V gene. Trimming stripped 0 bases from V and 11 bases from J, with 13 bases between. The CDR3 loop spans 13 amino acids. CDR3 sequence (DNA): TGTGCCAGCAGCTTAGCCCCCGGAAGTTGGGCTTTCTTT. Translation gives CASSLAPGSWAFF.

This chain joins TRBV7-9 and TRBJ2-7, with D unclear. This CDR3 is built from 16 residues. Trimming left V 5 bases short and J 3 bases short, with 20 bases between. CDR1 and CDR2 from the germline V gene are SEHNR and FQNEAQ (reference sequence). DNA of the CDR3: TGTGCCAGCAGCCAAGAGGTTCCGGGCCTTAACTACGAGCAGTACTTC. Encoded protein: CASSQEVPGLNYEQYF.

The rearrangement uses TRBV9 and TRBJ2-3; 10 bases are shared with TRBD1. The CDR3 spans 18 residues. Germline V gene data show CDR1 as SGDLS and CDR2 as YYNGEE. V lost 1 base to trimming and J lost 0 bases; unmatched junction nucleotides: 8. CDR3 region: CASSVRTGTGASTDTQYF. DNA for the CDR3: TGTGCCAGCAGCGTACGGACCGGGACAGGGGCTAGCACAGATACGCAGTATTTT. The full variable domain, its missing parts supplied by reference TRBV9 and TRBJ2-3, is DSGVTQTPKHLITATGQRVTLRCSPRSGDLSVYWYQQSLDQGLQFLIQYYNGEERAKGNILERFSAQQFPDLHSELNLSSLELGDSALYFCASSVRTGTGASTDTQYFGPGTRLTVL.

The chain combines TRBV6-5 with TRBJ1-1, with 7 bases aligning to TRBD1. Germline CDR1 MNHEY, CDR2 SVGAGI. J was trimmed by 3 bases and V by 6 bases; bases with no gene match: 7. The CDR3 spans 14 residues. CDR3 protein: CASRATGTDTEAFF. The DNA of the CDR3 is TGTGCCAGCAGGGCGACAGGGACGGACACTGAAGCTTTCTTT.

CDR3 loop: CAWSVGHTYQETQYF. For the CDR3, the DNA is TGTGCCTGGAGTGTAGGACATACGTACCAAGAGACCCAGTACTTC. This sequence joins TRBV30 and TRBJ2-5, with D possibly being TRBD1 (5 bases). V lost 0 bases and J lost 0, with 11 bases in between. The CDR3 covers 15 residues. Germline V gives CDR1 GTSNPN, CDR2 SVGIG (reference sequence).

The chain joins TRBV2 to TRBJ2-3, with no clear D. The length of the CDR3 is 15 residues. V was cut by 0 bases and J by 2 bases, with 9 bases left in between. CDR1 is SNHLY and CDR2 is FYNNEI in the germline V gene. The CDR3 sequence: CASSEAPGNTDTQYF. CDR3 nucleotides: TGTGCCAGCAGTGAAGCGCCGGGTAACACAGATACGCAGTATTTT. The whole variable domain, remainder taken from reference TRBV2 and TRBJ2-3, is EPEVTQTPSHQVTQMGQEVILRCVPISNHLYFYWYRQILGQKVEFLVSFYNNEISEKSEIFDDQFSVERPDGSNFTLKIRSTKLEDSAMYFCASSEAPGNTDTQYFGPGTRLTVL.

This clone was seen a single time. As DNA, the CDR3 is TGCGCCAGCAGCCCTTGGAGAGAGACCTCTGAAACTTATGGCTACACCTTC. It specifies CASSPWRETSETYGYTF. The chain has TRBV5-1 and TRBJ1-2; no clear D. The V end was cut by 4 bases, the J end by 5 bases, with 24 bases between. This CDR3 is 17 amino acids long. CDR1 is SGHRS and CDR2 is YFSETQ in the germline V gene.

This clone was observed once. The V gene is TRBV4-3, the J gene TRBJ1-3, with a weak D call TRBD1 (6 bases). Germline CDR1 LGHNA, CDR2 YSLEER. V was trimmed by 0 bases and J by 2 bases, leaving 14 bases between them. This CDR3 has 17 residues. The CDR3 region is CASSQDVGGRTGNTIYF. DNA for the CDR3: TGCGCCAGCAGCCAAGATGTGGGGGGCAGGACTGGAAACACCATATATTTT.

The chain links TRBV28 to TRBJ1-2, with D hard to call. This CDR3 has 12 residues. Germline assignment: CDR1 MDHEN and CDR2 SYDVKM. The V end was cut by 4 bases, the J end by 3 bases, with 6 bases between. The CDR3 protein is CASSSSDYGYTF. For the CDR3, the DNA is TGTGCCAGCAGTTCCTCGGACTATGGCTACACCTTC.

This chain joins TRBV7-3 and TRBJ2-6; TRBD1 matches 8 bases. The CDR3 is 15 residues long. Per germline, CDR1 SGHTA and CDR2 FQGTGA. Germline trimming cut 8 bases from V and 2 bases from J; bases unmatched to any gene: 5. The CDR3 sequence: CASSQGATGANVLTF. The CDR3 DNA sequence: TGTGCCAGCTCCCAGGGGGCCACTGGGGCCAACGTCCTGACTTTC.

This chain connects TRBV27 to TRBJ2-1, with D uncertain. Trimming took off 5 bases at V and 8 bases at J, with 10 bases between the two ends. CDR1 and CDR2 from the germline V gene are MNHEY and SMNVEV (reference sequence). The CDR3 spans 12 residues. The CDR3, as DNA: TGTGCCAGCAGTCCTAGGGCCCATGAGCAGTTCTTC. Translating gives CASSPRAHEQFF.